This T cell receptor beta chain was recovered during a study of cytomegalovirus exposure and HLA in healthy donors. PCR involved 60 Vbeta and 13 Jbeta primers. Profiling relied on immunoSEQ multiplex PCR, and the TCRdb table lists in-frame clones only, not all of them. The top ten clones hold 6.5% to 9.5% of a sample with around 40,000 clones, around 90% of them seen once. The trim removed 2 bases at V and 2 bases at J, leaving 2 bases unmatched. The CDR3 spans 14 residues. Germline-derived CDR1 and CDR2 are ENHRY and SYGVKD. This receptor was identified in a woman aged 40 to 49 in good health and CMV-seropositive. The chain has TRBV10-3 and TRBJ2-7; 8 bases match TRBD2. The sample taken for sequencing was PBMCs. CDR3 amino acids: CAISEGTRAYEQYF. The DNA of the CDR3 is TGTGCCATCAGTGAGGGGACTAGAGCCTACGAGCAGTACTTC.